The clone carrying this TCR beta chain was seen only once. Original data processing: Estimated nucleated cell counts came from reference gene primer amplification. The protocol was immunoSEQ multiplex PCR, while the TCRdb copy is restricted to in-frame clones and leaves out a portion. The V and J calls and clone size come from that table; D and trimming were worked out from the DNA. The table records over 120,000 clones, about 89% of them present only once. The sample originates from a study of blood T cell repertoires in COVID-19. Study summary: Samples of COVID-19 (acute and convalescent) were obtained from the United States, Italy and Spain. Sources were T cells, B-cell-depleted T cells, or PBMCs; the material itself was cDNA or gDNA.

This clonotype originated in a man aged 50-60 years who had recovered from COVID-19. The specimen was peripheral blood.

CDR3 sequence reads: CASSGRGTGELFF. CDR3 nucleotides: TGTGCCAGCAGTGGGCGAGGGACCGGGGAGCTGTTTTTT. The chain is built from TRBV2 and TRBJ2-2, with D perhaps matching TRBD2 (5 bases). The CDR3 spans 13 residues. CDR1 SNHLY and CDR2 FYNNEI come from the germline V gene. V was clipped by 4 bases and J by 5 bases, with 8 bases between them.